Following are 25 T cell receptor beta chains from one sample sequenced in a study of blood T cell repertoires in COVID-19. TCRdb's table, derived via immunoSEQ multiplex PCR, lists solely in-frame clones and lacks some. The repertoire holds roughly 290,000 clones, approximately 86% seen once, with around 1% in the top ten. The specimen was peripheral blood. Receptor source: a human donor with COVID-19, enrolled during active disease. The donor label of this sample is uncertain.

V usage is TRBV19 and J usage is TRBJ2-6; tentative D call: TRBD2 (5 bases). The CDR3 is 17 amino acids. Germline assignment: CDR1 LNHDA and CDR2 SQIVND (reference sequence). V lost 3 bases, J lost 1 base, and 13 bases lay in between. The CDR3 sequence is CASSIARERSGANVLTF. The CDR3 nucleotides read TGTGCCAGTAGTATTGCGAGGGAGAGGTCTGGGGCCAACGTCCTGACTTTC.

V is TRBV5-1 and J is TRBJ1-2; 8 bases fit TRBD1. The CDR3 contains 14 residues. CDR1 SGHRS and CDR2 YFSETQ come from the germline V gene. The V gene end was trimmed by 4 bases and the J gene end by 3 bases; junction bases not matched to a gene: 5. The CDR3 loop is CASSHQGADYGYTF. The CDR3 DNA reads as TGCGCCAGCAGCCATCAGGGGGCTGACTATGGCTACACCTTC.

The chain carries TRBV12-3 or TRBV12-4 and TRBJ1-2; D not resolved. V gave up 5 bases and J gave up 4 bases, with 11 bases separating them. The CDR3 consists of 13 residues. Written as DNA, the CDR3 is TGTGCCAGCAGTCCCGGGAGCACCTATGGCTACACCTTC. Its translation: CASSPGSTYGYTF.

In the case of this clone: Just one base apart from a much larger clone, this may be a read error. The chain employs TRBV5-1 and TRBJ1-1, with TRBD1 identical over 8 bases. Germline V gene data show CDR1 as SGHRS and CDR2 as YFSETQ. V was pared by 4 bases and J by 1 base, with 3 bases of the junction left unmatched. The CDR3 runs to 14 residues. As DNA, the CDR3 is TGCGCCAGCAGCCCGGGACAGGCGAACACTGAAGCTTTCTTT. This encodes CASSPGQANTEAFF.

The gene calls are TRBV19 and TRBJ2-7; D is perhaps TRBD2 (6 bases). From germline, CDR1 is LNHDA and CDR2 SQIVND (reference sequence). The ends were cut back, 5 bases at V and 5 bases at J, with 13 bases in the middle. There are 13 residues in the CDR3. The DNA of the CDR3 is TGTGCCAGTAGTCGGGCGGGAAGTCACGAGCAGTACTTC. This encodes CASSRAGSHEQYF. The complete variable domain, with remaining parts taken from reference TRBV19 and TRBJ2-7, reads DGGITQSPKYLFRKEGQNVTLSCEQNLNHDAMYWYRQDPGQGLRLIYYSQIVNDFQKGDIAEGYSVSREKKESFPLTVTSAQKNPTAFYLCASSRAGSHEQYFGPGTRLTVT.

The chain joins TRBV7-2 to TRBJ1-1, with TRBD1 matching over 7 bases. The CDR3 runs to 15 residues. Losses at the gene ends were 5 bases for V and 0 bases for J; bases not matched to a gene: 6. In germline, CDR1 is SGHTA, CDR2 FQGNSA. The CDR3 DNA sequence: TGTGCCAGCAGCCAGGGGGGACCAATGAACACTGAAGCTTTCTTT. Its translation is CASSQGGPMNTEAFF.

The chain recombines TRBV10-3 with TRBJ2-2; TRBD2 matches 13 bases. The CDR3 totals 18 residues. Per the germline V gene, CDR1 is ENHRY and CDR2 is SYGVKD. V gave up 0 bases and J gave up 3 bases; unmatched junction bases: 4. Here the CDR3 reads CAISESGLAGADTGELFF. In nucleotides, the CDR3 is TGTGCCATCAGTGAGTCAGGACTAGCGGGAGCGGACACCGGGGAGCTGTTTTTT.

The J gene is TRBJ1-1, the V gene TRBV27, with D uncertain. Between the trimmed V and J ends, which lost 2 bases and 4 bases, there was a span of 11 bases. This CDR3 is 14 amino acids long. CDR1 and CDR2 from the germline V gene are MNHEY and SMNVEV (reference sequence). CDR3 DNA sequence: TGTGCCAGCAGTTTAGGCAGAGAGGGCACTGAAGCTTTCTTT. As protein: CASSLGREGTEAFF.

This chain uses TRBV6-2 or TRBV6-3 with TRBJ2-1, with 10 bases identical to TRBD2. With V trimmed by 5 bases and J by 9 bases, 7 bases remained unmatched. In germline, CDR1 is MNHEY, CDR2 SVGEGT. This CDR3 region has 14 residues. The CDR3 is CASSPSGRAIEQFF. CDR3 coding DNA: TGTGCCAGCAGTCCGAGCGGGAGGGCCATTGAGCAGTTCTTC.

The chain is built from TRBV13 and TRBJ2-3, with 12 bases fitting TRBD2. The CDR3 runs 15 residues. J gave up 8 bases and V 7 bases, and 10 bases lay outside the gene matches. Germline assignment: CDR1 PRHDT and CDR2 FYEKMQ (reference sequence). CDR3 amino acids: CASIRLAGVEGTQYF. CDR3 nucleotides: TGTGCCAGCATCAGACTAGCGGGAGTAGAGGGTACGCAGTATTTT. The whole variable domain, remainder taken from reference TRBV13 and TRBJ2-3, is AAGVIQSPRHLIKEKRETATLKCYPIPRHDTVYWYQQGPGQDPQFLISFYEKMQSDKGSIPDRFSAQQFSDYHSELNMSSLELGDSALYFCASIRLAGVEGTQYFGPGTRLTVL.

The chain employs TRBV14 and TRBJ2-5; possible D gene TRBD1, 6 bases. This CDR3 has 16 amino acids. V was trimmed by 0 bases and J by 5 bases, leaving 16 bases between them. CDR1 and CDR2 from the germline V gene are SGHDN and FVKESK. The CDR3 DNA reads as TGTGCCAGCAGCCAAGAGGTGAGGGGGACCAGCGAGACCCAGTACTTC. Its translation is CASSQEVRGTSETQYF.

The V and J genes are TRBV29-1 and TRBJ2-7; 10 bases match TRBD1. Germline CDR1 is SQVTM and CDR2 is ANQGSEA. The CDR3 sequence is 13 residues long. V was clipped by 5 bases and J by 7 bases; unmatched bases: 8. The CDR3 is CSVSRQGAEEQYF. CDR3 sequence (DNA): TGCAGCGTTTCTAGACAGGGGGCGGAGGAGCAGTACTTC.

This clone was seen once. This sequence joins TRBV28 and TRBJ1-6; tentatively, D is TRBD1 (6 bases). CDR3 length equals 14 residues. V lost 5 bases and J lost 11, with 16 bases in between. Germline CDR1 reads MDHEN; CDR2 reads SYDVKM. The CDR3: CASSRTQGTAPLHF. The CDR3 DNA follows: TGTGCCAGCAGTCGAACACAGGGAACCGCACCCCTCCACTTT. Full variable domain (outside the CDR3, taken from reference TRBV28 and TRBJ1-6): DVKVTQSSRYLVKRTGEKVFLECVQDMDHENMFWYRQDPGLGLRLIYFSYDVKMKEKGDIPEGYSVSREKKERFSLILESASTNQTSMYLCASSRTQGTAPLHFGNGTRLTVT.

In DNA form, the CDR3 reads TGCGCCAGCAGCCAACTTCCCCTTCGCGGGAGGAATGAGCAGTTCTTC. It codes for CASSQLPLRGRNEQFF. The rearrangement uses TRBV4-1 and TRBJ2-1, with 8 bases matching TRBD2. From germline, CDR1 is MGHRA and CDR2 YSYEKL. This CDR3 is 16 amino acids long. V lost 2 bases and J lost 7; bases outside the gene matches: 10.

This chain uses TRBV19 with TRBJ2-5; 8 bases agree with TRBD1. V shed 6 bases and J 6 bases; nucleotides not matched to a gene: 6. CDR1 LNHDA and CDR2 SQIVND come from the germline V gene (reference sequence). The CDR3 has 13 amino acids. CDR3 coding DNA: TGTGCCAGTAGGAGTGGACAGGGCCAGACCCAGTACTTC. This encodes CASRSGQGQTQYF.

This clone was seen a few times. V is TRBV28 and J is TRBJ2-3; TRBD2 aligns across 8 bases. Unmatched junction bases numbered 3, after V lost 4 bases and J lost 9 bases. This CDR3 contains 12 residues. The germline V gene has CDR1 MDHEN and CDR2 SYDVKM. CDR3 loop: CASSSASGTQYF. CDR3 nucleotide sequence: TGTGCCAGCAGTTCGGCTAGCGGGACGCAGTATTTT.

The chain is built from TRBV19 and TRBJ2-3, with 9 bases aligning to TRBD2. The CDR3 extends over 17 amino acids. Germline assignment: CDR1 LNHDA and CDR2 SQIVND (reference sequence). Losses at the gene ends were 6 bases for V and 0 bases for J; bases not matched to a gene: 10. DNA for the CDR3: TGTGCCAGTAGGAAAGGACTAGCGCCTAGAAGCACAGATACGCAGTATTTT. As protein: CASRKGLAPRSTDTQYF. Together with reference TRBV19 and TRBJ2-3, the CDR3 gives the full variable domain: DGGITQSPKYLFRKEGQNVTLSCEQNLNHDAMYWYRQDPGQGLRLIYYSQIVNDFQKGDIAEGYSVSREKKESFPLTVTSAQKNPTAFYLCASRKGLAPRSTDTQYFGPGTRLTVL.

The chain carries TRBV18 and TRBJ2-7, with a weak D call TRBD2 (5 bases). The germline V gene encodes CDR1 KGHSH and CDR2 LQKENI. This CDR3 has 14 amino acids. Trimming removed 6 bases from V and 2 bases from J, with 14 bases in between. The CDR3 nucleotides read TGTGCCAGCTCCCGAGCGGTGGGCGCCTACGAGCAGTACTTC. It translates to CASSRAVGAYEQYF.

V gene TRBV7-3 combines with J gene TRBJ1-1; D remains unclear. Germline lookup yields CDR1 SGHTA and CDR2 FQGTGA. This CDR3 spans 13 amino acids. Deletions cut 4 bases from V and 2 bases from J, with 8 bases between. CDR3 in DNA: TGTGCCAGCAGCTCCCGCAGAAACACTGAAGCTTTCTTT. It encodes CASSSRRNTEAFF.

The gene calls are TRBV7-2 and TRBJ1-5; possibly TRBD1 for D (5 bases). The CDR3 is 15 amino acids. Trimming cost V 5 bases and J 2 bases, with 13 bases left between them. CDR1 SGHTA and CDR2 FQGNSA come from the germline V gene. CDR3 residues: CASSPAGGRNQPQHF. CDR3 sequence (DNA): TGTGCCAGCAGCCCAGCCGGGGGTCGCAATCAGCCCCAGCATTTT.

The V call is TRBV12-3 or TRBV12-4, the J call TRBJ1-4, with 7 bases aligning to TRBD1. The CDR3 has 13 amino acids. Germline trimming cut 6 bases from V and 6 bases from J; bases unmatched to any gene: 4. Here the CDR3 DNA reads TGTGCCAGCAGGGGGACAGTCGATGAAAAACTGTTTTTT. It encodes CASRGTVDEKLFF.

The gene calls are TRBV4-1 and TRBJ1-6, with D tentatively TRBD1 (5 bases). CDR3 length: 11 amino acids. Germline lookup yields CDR1 MGHRA and CDR2 YSYEKL. Trimming pared 1 base from V and 17 bases from J, leaving 9 bases between. This CDR3 reads CASSQAGRIHF. CDR3 bases: TGCGCCAGCAGCCAAGCAGGGCGTATCCACTTT.

V usage is TRBV11-2 and J usage is TRBJ1-1; possible D gene TRBD1, 6 bases. Trimming removed 4 bases at V and 7 bases at J, with 13 bases between. This CDR3 has 13 amino acids. Germline values: CDR1 SGHAT, CDR2 FQNNGV. This chain's CDR3 is CASSSLLGGEAFF. Here the CDR3 DNA reads TGTGCCAGCAGCTCCCTGCTAGGGGGTGAAGCTTTCTTT.

This sequence joins TRBV5-1 and TRBJ2-7; 9 bases agree with TRBD1. CDR3 size: 16 residues. Trimming removed 6 bases from V and 3 bases from J; junction bases left unmatched: 13. Per germline, CDR1 SGHRS and CDR2 YFSETQ. This chain's CDR3 is CASNWGPGQGIYEQYF. As DNA, the CDR3 is TGCGCCAGCAACTGGGGGCCGGGACAGGGAATCTACGAGCAGTACTTC. Filled out from reference TRBV5-1 and TRBJ2-7, the complete variable domain reads KAGVTQTPRYLIKTRGQQVTLSCSPISGHRSVSWYQQTPGQGLQFLFEYFSETQRNKGNFPGRFSGRQFSNSRSEMNVSTLELGDSALYLCASNWGPGQGIYEQYFGPGTRLTVT.

This clone was seen more than once but under ten times. The V and J genes are TRBV5-1 and TRBJ1-2; 8 positions agree with TRBD1. With 5 bases clipped from V and 1 base from J, the junction kept 7 bases outside the gene matches. Per the germline V gene, CDR1 is SGHRS and CDR2 is YFSETQ. The CDR3 consists of 15 residues. DNA of the CDR3: TGCGCCAGCAGAGGCGGGACAGGTTTTAACTATGGCTACACCTTC. Translation gives CASRGGTGFNYGYTF.